The subject of this entry is one T cell receptor beta chain. This record comes from a study of T cell responses to AZD1222 COVID-19 vaccine. Only in-frame clones appear in the TCRdb table, and some are missing; sequencing was by immunoSEQ multiplex PCR. Among about 110,000 clones listed, 90% to 95% were seen once. This CDR3 is 15 amino acids long. Germline V gives CDR1 SGHTA, CDR2 FQGTGA. V was pared by 3 bases and J by 0 bases, with 8 bases between. The chain recombines TRBV7-3 with TRBJ2-2, with TRBD2 as a possible D gene (6 bases). Material: peripheral blood, obtained on day 0 of AZD1222 vaccination. The origin of this receptor is an adult in good health. Written as DNA, the CDR3 is TGTGCCAGCAGCTTTGGGGGGTCGAACACCGGGGAGCTGTTTTTT. Translated: CASSFGGSNTGELFF.